This entry lists 28 T cell receptor beta chains sequenced from one sample in a study of blood T cell repertoires in COVID-19. The repertoire was sequenced with immunoSEQ multiplex PCR; TCRdb's copy has only in-frame clones and lacks some. The sample shows fewer than 400,000 clones, around 90% of them seen only once. Sequencing was done on a sample of PBMCs or T cells enriched from blood (not recorded which). The receptors stem from a man in his 60s who had recovered from COVID-19.

The chain joins TRBV11-1 to TRBJ2-7; TRBD1 might be the D (6 bases). Per the germline V gene, CDR1 is SGHAT and CDR2 is FQDESV (reference sequence). The V end lost 6 bases, the J end lost 3 bases, and 12 bases lay between the germline ends. The CDR3 runs to 13 residues. The CDR3 DNA follows: TGTGCCAGCAGTTCGTCACAGGGCTACGAGCAGTACTTC. Protein product: CASSSSQGYEQYF.

This clone occurred a few times. The chain combines TRBV21-1 with TRBJ1-1; TRBD1 reflects the table's D call only, with no check against the DNA. TRBV21-1 constitutes a pseudogene. The CDR3 spans 15 residues. The chain's CDR3 is CASSILTVNHTEAFF. The CDR3 coding sequence is TGTGCCAGCAGCATCCTGACAGTTAATCACACTGAAGCTTTCTTT.

The CDR3 coding sequence is TGCGCCAGCAGCGGGGACAGTCCGGGGAACACTGAAGCTTTCTTT. Amino acid sequence: CASSGDSPGNTEAFF. The chain carries TRBV5-1 and TRBJ1-1; TRBD1 aligns across 7 bases. Germline assignment: CDR1 SGHRS and CDR2 YFSETQ. This CDR3 comprises 15 residues. V shed 4 bases, J shed 1 base, and the junction held 7 bases outside the gene matches.

The chain has TRBV9 and TRBJ2-1, with 7 bases matching TRBD2. V gave up 2 bases and J gave up 7 bases; unmatched junction bases: 6. There are 14 residues in the CDR3. Germline CDR1 and CDR2: SGDLS and YYNGEE. DNA for the CDR3: TGTGCCAGCAGCGTGGCGGGAGCGGGTAATGAGCAGTTCTTC. This translates into CASSVAGAGNEQFF.

The CDR3 protein is CASHLQGPVAGTQYF. The CDR3 DNA is TGTGCCAGTCATCTACAGGGGCCTGTCGCTGGTACGCAGTATTTT. The chain employs TRBV19 and TRBJ2-3; 7 nucleotides match TRBD1. The CDR3 loop spans 15 amino acids. V was clipped by 8 bases and J by 8 bases; unmatched bases: 16. Germline loops: CDR1 LNHDA, CDR2 SQIVND (reference sequence).

This chain joins TRBV7-6 and TRBJ2-6; 11 nucleotides match TRBD1. CDR1 is SGHVS and CDR2 is FNYEAQ in the germline V gene. The CDR3 is made up of 18 amino acids. V trimming: 4 bases; J trimming: 3 bases; junction bases outside the gene matches: 8. In DNA, the CDR3 is TGTGCCAGCAGCTCAGGGGGACAGGGGGTTGGTGGGGCCAACGTCCTGACTTTC. Amino acid sequence: CASSSGGQGVGGANVLTF.

This clone was observed a single time. The chain couples TRBV29-1 to TRBJ2-1, with 12 nucleotides matching TRBD2. Trimming at V came to 6 bases and at J to 3 bases, leaving 6 bases not matched to a gene. CDR1 is SQVTM and CDR2 is ANQGSEA in the germline V gene. The CDR3 spans 15 residues. The DNA for the CDR3 is TGCAGCGTGCACCGGACTAGCGGGATCTACAATGAGCAGTTCTTC. Translation gives CSVHRTSGIYNEQFF.

The chain links TRBV5-8 to TRBJ1-4; D may be TRBD1 (5 bases). Germline assignment: CDR1 SGHTS and CDR2 YDEGEE. Between the trimmed V and J ends, which lost 0 bases and 8 bases, there was a span of 14 bases. This CDR3 comprises 15 residues. This chain's CDR3 is CASSLGGRAGEKLFF. CDR3 coding DNA: TGTGCCAGCAGCTTGGGTGGCCGGGCAGGGGAAAAACTGTTTTTT.

The gene calls are TRBV10-2 and TRBJ2-7; 7 bases line up with TRBD1. The CDR3 extends over 13 amino acids. Looked up from germline, CDR1 is WSHSY and CDR2 is SAAADI. The ends lost 7 bases at V and 2 bases at J; junction bases unmatched: 5. CDR3 region: CASKTGAAYEQYF. Here the CDR3 DNA reads TGCGCCAGCAAAACAGGGGCCGCCTACGAGCAGTACTTC.

V is TRBV2 and J is TRBJ2-7; D is perhaps TRBD1 (5 bases). V was pared by 3 bases and J by 2 bases, with 11 bases between. This CDR3 contains 14 residues. Germline V gene lookup returns CDR1 SNHLY and CDR2 FYNNEI. In DNA, the CDR3 is TGTGCCAGCAGTGAGAGGCAGGGTACCTACGAGCAGTACTTC. It yields the protein CASSERQGTYEQYF.

CDR3 amino acids: CASSPTPKYEQYF. The CDR3 bases are TGTGCCAGCAGCCCTACCCCCAAGTACGAGCAGTACTTC. The chain is built from TRBV28 and TRBJ2-7; D is ambiguous. The ends were cut back, 6 bases at V and 4 bases at J, with 13 bases in the middle. CDR1 and CDR2 from the germline V gene are MDHEN and SYDVKM. This CDR3 contains 13 residues.

The V and J genes are TRBV6-2 or TRBV6-3 and TRBJ2-3, with 8 bases lining up with TRBD2. This CDR3 contains 12 residues. The germline V gene encodes CDR1 MNHEY and CDR2 SVGEGT. Trimming at V came to 5 bases and at J to 14 bases, leaving 9 bases not matched to a gene. The CDR3 spells CASSEGTRGRYF. In DNA, the CDR3 is TGTGCCAGCAGTGAGGGGACTAGGGGCCGGTATTTT.

As to this clone: Other DNA sequences in this sample translate to the same CDR3. The rearrangement links TRBV24-1 to TRBJ2-7; 9 positions match TRBD1. The CDR3 consists of 14 residues. Germline V gene lookup returns CDR1 KGHDR and CDR2 SFDVKD. After removal of 4 bases from V and 3 bases from J, the junction contained 3 bases not matched to a gene. CDR3 protein: CATSDPTGGYEQYF. As DNA, the CDR3 is TGTGCCACCAGTGACCCGACAGGGGGCTACGAGCAGTACTTC.

The DNA of the CDR3 is TGTGCCAGCAGCCCCTCCCTTGAGCGGAGCACAGATACGCAGTATTTT. This translates into CASSPSLERSTDTQYF. V is TRBV7-3 and J is TRBJ2-3, with TRBD2 as a possible D gene (5 bases). CDR3 length equals 16 residues. V lost 5 bases to trimming and J lost 0 bases, with 15 bases between them. Germline CDR1 reads SGHTA; CDR2 reads FQGTGA.

The V and J genes are TRBV6-5 and TRBJ1-5; D gene unclear. The CDR3 contains 15 residues. V dropped 5 bases and J dropped 4 bases, with 15 bases sitting between them. Germline-derived CDR1 and CDR2 are MNHEY and SVGAGI. For the CDR3, the DNA is TGTGCCAGCAGTCTAACGAGAGGGATTAATCAGCCCCAGCATTTT. It translates to CASSLTRGINQPQHF.

The chain couples TRBV6-2 or TRBV6-3 to TRBJ2-7; the match to TRBD2 covers 8 bases. The trim removed 6 bases at V and 1 base at J, leaving 8 bases unmatched. Per germline, CDR1 MNHEY and CDR2 SVGEGT. The CDR3 has 15 residues. The CDR3 nucleotides read TGTGCCAGCAGCTTTGCGGGACTAGGATCCTACGAGCAGTACTTC. Protein: CASSFAGLGSYEQYF.

The gene calls are TRBV7-6 and TRBJ1-3, with D possibly being TRBD1 (5 bases). Germline CDR1 and CDR2: SGHVS and FNYEAQ. CDR3 length equals 17 residues. The germline V and J ends were trimmed by 4 bases and 0 bases, with 16 bases remaining between them. CDR3 sequence: CASSSDRQTSSGNTIYF. CDR3 nucleotides: TGTGCCAGCAGCTCCGACAGACAGACAAGCTCTGGAAACACCATATATTTT.

V gene TRBV4-2 combines with J gene TRBJ2-1; 11 nucleotides line up with TRBD2. CDR3 length: 15 residues. The trim removed 0 bases at V and 8 bases at J, leaving 3 bases unmatched. CDR1 and CDR2 (germline): LGHNA, YNFKEQ. The CDR3 nucleotides read TGTGCCAGCAGCCAAGAACTAGCGGGAGACTATGAGCAGTTCTTC. It is translated as CASSQELAGDYEQFF.

CDR3 bases: TGTGCCATCGGGGGGGGCCTCGGAACAGATACGCAGTATTTT. This gives the protein CAIGGGLGTDTQYF. This sequence joins TRBV19 and TRBJ2-3, with 8 bases that match TRBD2. Germline CDR1 reads LNHDA; CDR2 reads SQIVND (reference sequence). CDR3 length: 14 amino acids. V trimming: 10 bases; J trimming: 3 bases; junction bases outside the gene matches: 9.

The gene calls are TRBV5-1 and TRBJ1-2; the D gene is possibly TRBD1 (6 bases). The CDR3 consists of 15 residues. The germline V and J ends were trimmed by 0 bases and 7 bases, with 16 bases remaining between them. Germline CDR1 and CDR2: SGHRS and YFSETQ. CDR3 sequence (DNA): TGCGCCAGCAGCTTGGACCCTCAGGGGATCTCTGGCTACACCTTC. Its translation is CASSLDPQGISGYTF.

The chain recombines TRBV28 with TRBJ2-2; TRBD2 aligns across 10 bases. Germline CDR1 MDHEN, CDR2 SYDVKM. J gave up 0 bases and V 2 bases, and 3 bases lay outside the gene matches. This CDR3 has 17 residues. CDR3 region: CASSLAGLAPNTGELFF. For the CDR3, the DNA is TGTGCCAGCAGTTTAGCGGGACTAGCGCCGAACACCGGGGAGCTGTTTTTT.

This chain uses TRBV7-6 with TRBJ2-2, with D possibly TRBD1 on 5 matching bases. V was cut by 1 base and J by 6 bases, with 9 bases left in between. The CDR3 covers 14 residues. CDR1 and CDR2 from the germline V gene are SGHVS and FNYEAQ. The CDR3 loop is CASSLDRSAGELFF. CDR3 sequence (DNA): TGTGCCAGCAGCTTAGACAGGAGTGCCGGGGAGCTGTTTTTT.

J is TRBJ1-2 and V is TRBV9; D not resolved. The V and J ends lost 0 bases and 10 bases respectively, with 10 bases between them. The V gene's germline CDR1 is SGDLS and CDR2 YYNGEE. There are 12 residues in the CDR3. The chain's CDR3 is CASSVGQSVYTF. The CDR3 region has the DNA TGTGCCAGCAGCGTAGGGCAGTCTGTCTACACCTTC.

The V gene is TRBV10-3, the J gene TRBJ2-3, with 7 bases identical to TRBD2. Per germline, CDR1 ENHRY and CDR2 SYGVKD. CDR3 size: 14 residues. Trimming at V came to 3 bases and at J to 4 bases, leaving 4 bases not matched to a gene. The CDR3 coding sequence is TGTGCCATCAGTGATGGCGGGAGTCCAGATACGCAGTATTTT. Translated: CAISDGGSPDTQYF.

The chain recombines TRBV4-1 with TRBJ1-2; 7 bases are shared with TRBD1. V gave up 1 base and J gave up 0 bases; unmatched junction bases: 8. CDR1 is MGHRA, CDR2 YSYEKL, per germline. The CDR3 covers 17 residues. CDR3 DNA: TGCGCCAGCAGCCAAGGGGTCAGGACAGGCCCTAACTATGGCTACACCTTC. This sequence encodes CASSQGVRTGPNYGYTF.

This clone appeared a single time. The rearrangement links TRBV28 to TRBJ1-1; D is unresolved. V shed 6 bases and J shed 1 base, with 6 bases lying between them. The CDR3 covers 12 residues. Germline CDR1 MDHEN, CDR2 SYDVKM. CDR3 region: CASSQQNTEAFF. The CDR3 DNA is TGTGCCAGCAGCCAACAGAACACTGAAGCTTTCTTT.

V usage is TRBV3-1 (or the pseudogene TRBV3-2) and J usage is TRBJ1-1; a possible D gene is TRBD1 (6 bases). The CDR3 length is 16 residues. Germline V lookup: CDR1 LGHDT, CDR2 YNNKEL (reference sequence). V lost 2 bases, J lost 3 bases, and 16 bases lay in between. The CDR3 sequence is CASSQKDRLGYTEAFF. The CDR3 nucleotides read TGTGCCAGCAGCCAAAAAGACAGGCTCGGGTACACTGAAGCTTTCTTT.

This sequence joins TRBV3-1 (or the pseudogene TRBV3-2) and TRBJ2-2; possible D gene TRBD1, 5 bases. The germline CDR1 and CDR2 sequences are LGHDT and YNNKEL (reference sequence). This CDR3 has 15 residues. V lost 4 bases to trimming and J lost 1 base, with 10 bases between them. CDR3 in amino acids: CASSPDQGNTGELFF. Written as DNA, the CDR3 is TGTGCCAGCAGCCCCGACCAGGGGAACACCGGGGAGCTGTTTTTT.